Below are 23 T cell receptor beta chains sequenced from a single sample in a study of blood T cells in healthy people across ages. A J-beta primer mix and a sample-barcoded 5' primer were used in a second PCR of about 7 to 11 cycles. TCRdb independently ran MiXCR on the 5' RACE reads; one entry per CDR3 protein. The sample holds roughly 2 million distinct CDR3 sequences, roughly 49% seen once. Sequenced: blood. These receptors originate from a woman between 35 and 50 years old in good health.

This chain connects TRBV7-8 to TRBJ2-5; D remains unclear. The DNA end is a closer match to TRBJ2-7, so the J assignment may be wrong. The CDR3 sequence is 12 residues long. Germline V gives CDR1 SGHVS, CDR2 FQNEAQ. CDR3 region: CASSPTINEQYF. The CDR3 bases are TGTGCCAGCAGCCCTACAATTAACGAGCAGTACTTC.

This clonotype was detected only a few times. The CDR3 DNA reads TGTGCCAGCAGGGCGGGACGGCCCTACGAGCAGTACTTC. Its protein product is CASRAGRPYEQYF. This sequence joins TRBV28 and TRBJ2-7; D possibly corresponds to TRBD2 (6 bases). Germline V gene lookup returns CDR1 MDHEN and CDR2 SYDVKM. The CDR3 has 13 amino acids. With 6 bases removed from V and 2 bases from J, the gap between germline ends came to 11 bases. The full variable domain, with the rest looked up from reference TRBV28 and TRBJ2-7, is DVKVTQSSRYLVKRTGEKVFLECVQDMDHENMFWYRQDPGLGLRLIYFSYDVKMKEKGDIPEGYSVSREKKERFSLILESASTNQTSMYLCASRAGRPYEQYFGPGTRLTVT.

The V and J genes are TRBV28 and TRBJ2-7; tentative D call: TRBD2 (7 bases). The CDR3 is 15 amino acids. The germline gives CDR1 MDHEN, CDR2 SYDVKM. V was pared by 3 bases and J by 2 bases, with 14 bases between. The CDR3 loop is CASSLGAGRAYEQYF. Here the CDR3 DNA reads TGTGCCAGCAGTTTGGGGGCAGGGAGGGCCTACGAGCAGTACTTC.

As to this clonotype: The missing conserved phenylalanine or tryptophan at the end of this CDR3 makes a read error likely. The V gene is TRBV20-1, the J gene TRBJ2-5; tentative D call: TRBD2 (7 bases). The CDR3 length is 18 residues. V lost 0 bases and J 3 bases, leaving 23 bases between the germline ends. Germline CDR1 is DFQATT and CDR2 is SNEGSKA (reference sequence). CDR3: CSAREEILRTRGEETQYL. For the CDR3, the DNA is TGCAGTGCTAGAGAAGAGATCCTCCGGACTAGGGGGGAAGAGACCCAGTACCTC.

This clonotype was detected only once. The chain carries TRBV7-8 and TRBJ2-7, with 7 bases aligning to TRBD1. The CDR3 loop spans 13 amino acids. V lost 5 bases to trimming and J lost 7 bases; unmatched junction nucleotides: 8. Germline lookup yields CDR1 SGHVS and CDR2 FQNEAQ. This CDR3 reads CASSHGTVAEQYF. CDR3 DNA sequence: TGTGCCAGCAGCCACGGGACAGTCGCTGAGCAGTACTTC.

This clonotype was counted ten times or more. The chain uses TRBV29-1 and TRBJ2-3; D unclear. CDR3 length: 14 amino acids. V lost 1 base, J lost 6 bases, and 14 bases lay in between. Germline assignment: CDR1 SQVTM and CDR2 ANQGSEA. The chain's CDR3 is CSVEGVFSGDTQYF. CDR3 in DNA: TGCAGCGTTGAAGGGGTATTTTCTGGTGATACGCAGTATTTT.

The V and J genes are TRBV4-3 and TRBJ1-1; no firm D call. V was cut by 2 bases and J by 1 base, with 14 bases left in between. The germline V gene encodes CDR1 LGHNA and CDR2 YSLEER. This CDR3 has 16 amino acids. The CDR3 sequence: CASSQLAGVGNTEAFF. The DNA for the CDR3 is TGCGCCAGCAGCCAACTTGCAGGAGTTGGGAACACTGAAGCTTTCTTT.

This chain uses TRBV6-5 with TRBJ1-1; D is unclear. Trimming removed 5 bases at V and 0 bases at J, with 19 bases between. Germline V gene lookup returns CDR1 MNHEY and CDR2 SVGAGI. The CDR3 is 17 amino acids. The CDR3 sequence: CASSPPRGRLLNTEAFF. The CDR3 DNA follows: TGTGCCAGCAGTCCACCTCGAGGGCGCCTCTTGAACACTGAAGCTTTCTTT.

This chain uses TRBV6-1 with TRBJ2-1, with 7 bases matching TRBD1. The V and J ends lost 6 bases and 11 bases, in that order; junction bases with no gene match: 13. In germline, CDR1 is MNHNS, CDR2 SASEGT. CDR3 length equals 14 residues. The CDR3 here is CASSPGTALTKQFF. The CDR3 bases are TGTGCCAGCAGCCCCGGGACAGCGCTCACAAAGCAGTTCTTC.

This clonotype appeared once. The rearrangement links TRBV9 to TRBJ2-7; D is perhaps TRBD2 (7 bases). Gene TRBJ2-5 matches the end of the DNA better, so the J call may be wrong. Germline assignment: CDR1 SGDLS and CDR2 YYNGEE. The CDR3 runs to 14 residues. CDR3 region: CASSATRGGETQYF. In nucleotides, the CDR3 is TGTGCCAGCAGCGCCACGAGGGGGGGAGAGACCCAGTACTTC.

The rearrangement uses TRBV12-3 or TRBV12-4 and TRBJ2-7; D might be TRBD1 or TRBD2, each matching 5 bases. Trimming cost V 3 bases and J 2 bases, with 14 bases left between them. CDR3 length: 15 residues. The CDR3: CASSFWDLTTYEQYF. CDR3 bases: TGTGCCAGCAGTTTTTGGGACCTGACAACCTACGAGCAGTACTTC.

The CDR3 DNA reads TGCAGTGCTAGAGATACCCTTGGGCTAGCGGGGGGCGAGCAGTACTTC. Encoded protein: CSARDTLGLAGGEQYF. This chain connects TRBV20-1 to TRBJ2-4, with TRBD2 identical over 11 bases. The tail of the sequence fits TRBJ2-7 better, so the J call may be wrong. From germline, CDR1 is DFQATT and CDR2 SNEGSKA (reference sequence). This CDR3 has 16 amino acids.

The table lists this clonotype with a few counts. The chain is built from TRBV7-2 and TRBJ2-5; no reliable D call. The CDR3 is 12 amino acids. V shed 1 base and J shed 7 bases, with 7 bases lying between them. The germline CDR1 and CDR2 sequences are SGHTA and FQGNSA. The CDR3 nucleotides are TGTGCCAGCAGCTTAGGGCCGTTGACCCAGTACTTC. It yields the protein CASSLGPLTQYF.

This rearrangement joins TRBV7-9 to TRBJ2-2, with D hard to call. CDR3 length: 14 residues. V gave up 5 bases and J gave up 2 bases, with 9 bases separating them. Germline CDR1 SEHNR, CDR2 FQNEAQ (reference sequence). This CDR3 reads CASSPPGNTGELFF. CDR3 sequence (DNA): TGTGCCAGCAGCCCCCCTGGAAACACCGGGGAGCTGTTTTTT.

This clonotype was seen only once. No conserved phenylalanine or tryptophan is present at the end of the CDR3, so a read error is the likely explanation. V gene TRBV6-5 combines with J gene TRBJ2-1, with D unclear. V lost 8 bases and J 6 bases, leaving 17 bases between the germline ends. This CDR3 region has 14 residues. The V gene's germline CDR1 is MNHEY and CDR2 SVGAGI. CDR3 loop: CASLLSQKSNEQFC. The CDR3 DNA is TGTGCCAGCCTGTTATCCCAGAAATCCAATGAGCAGTTCTGC.

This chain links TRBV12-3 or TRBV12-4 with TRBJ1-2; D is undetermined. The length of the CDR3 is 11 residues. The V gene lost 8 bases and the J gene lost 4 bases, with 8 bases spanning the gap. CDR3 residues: CASLGIYGYTF. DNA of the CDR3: TGTGCCAGCTTGGGGATCTATGGCTACACCTTC.

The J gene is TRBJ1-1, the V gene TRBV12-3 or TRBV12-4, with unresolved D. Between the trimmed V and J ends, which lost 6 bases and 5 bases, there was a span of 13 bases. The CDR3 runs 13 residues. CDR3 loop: CASRAQERTEAFF. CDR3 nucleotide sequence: TGTGCCAGCAGGGCCCAAGAACGGACTGAAGCTTTCTTT.

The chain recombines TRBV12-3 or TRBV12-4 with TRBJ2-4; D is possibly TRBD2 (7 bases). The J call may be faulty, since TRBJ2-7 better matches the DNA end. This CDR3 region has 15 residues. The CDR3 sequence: CASSLWRGGENEQYF. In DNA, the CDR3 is TGTGCCAGCAGTTTATGGAGGGGGGGTGAGAACGAGCAGTACTTC.

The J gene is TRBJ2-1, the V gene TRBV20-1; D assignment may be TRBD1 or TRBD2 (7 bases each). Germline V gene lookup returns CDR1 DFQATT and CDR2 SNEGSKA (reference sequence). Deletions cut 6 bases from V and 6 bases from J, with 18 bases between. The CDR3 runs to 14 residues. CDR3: CSAFRGGGPNEQFF. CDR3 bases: TGCAGTGCCTTCAGGGGGGGGGGCCCCAATGAGCAGTTCTTC.

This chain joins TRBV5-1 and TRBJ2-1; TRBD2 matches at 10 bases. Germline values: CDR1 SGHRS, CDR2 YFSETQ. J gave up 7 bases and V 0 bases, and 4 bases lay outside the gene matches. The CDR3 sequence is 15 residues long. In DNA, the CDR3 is TGCGCCAGCAGCTTGGTCCCTAGCGGGGGTAATGAGCAGTTCTTC. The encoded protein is CASSLVPSGGNEQFF.

CDR3 residues: CASSSWLNQPQHF. CDR3 coding DNA: TGTGCCAGTTCGTCTTGGCTTAATCAGCCCCAGCATTTT. The V and J genes are TRBV27 and TRBJ1-5; D call uncertain. The V end lost 9 bases, the J end lost 4 bases, and 13 bases lay between the germline ends. The CDR3 has 13 residues. The germline V gene encodes CDR1 MNHEY and CDR2 SMNVEV (reference sequence).

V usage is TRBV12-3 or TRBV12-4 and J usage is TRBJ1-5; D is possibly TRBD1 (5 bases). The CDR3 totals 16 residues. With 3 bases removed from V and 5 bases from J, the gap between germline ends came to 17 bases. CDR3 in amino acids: CASSLGQLTIDQPQHF. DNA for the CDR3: TGTGCCAGCAGTTTGGGGCAGCTGACTATCGATCAGCCCCAGCATTTT.

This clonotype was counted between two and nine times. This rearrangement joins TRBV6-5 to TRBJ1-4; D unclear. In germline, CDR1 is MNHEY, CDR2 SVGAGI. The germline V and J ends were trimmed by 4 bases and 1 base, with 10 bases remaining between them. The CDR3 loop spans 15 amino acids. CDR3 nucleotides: TGTGCCAGCAGTTCCTCAGGTGGAACTAATGAAAAACTGTTTTTT. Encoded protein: CASSSSGGTNEKLFF.